The source of this T cell receptor beta chain is a study of cytomegalovirus exposure and HLA in healthy donors. Use of 60 Vbeta and 13 Jbeta primers characterized the PCR. Sequenced by immunoSEQ multiplex PCR; TCRdb stores in-frame clones only, minus some. The data contain 110,000 or so clones, about 78% of them singletons. Germline-derived CDR1 and CDR2 are MNHEY and SVGAGI. J lost 7 bases, V lost 8 bases, and 14 bases had no gene match. This CDR3 is built from 15 residues. Specimen: PBMCs. The TCR was taken from a woman aged 25 to 39 in good health and CMV-seropositive. This chain uses TRBV6-5 with TRBJ1-1; TRBD1 matches 9 bases. CDR3 in DNA: TGTGCCAGCCAAAGCAGGACAGGGGAAGTGGTTGAAGCTTTCTTT. It specifies CASQSRTGEVVEAFF.